This entry lists 10 T cell receptor beta chains sequenced from one sample in a study of regulatory T cells. The primer mix had 52 TRBV and 13 TRBJ primers. Measured with immunoSEQ multiplex PCR; TCRdb has only the in-frame clones, and not every one. The table shows 25,000 to 30,000 clones, with around 92% occurring only once. These receptors lack a known antigen. Regarding the study as a whole: In CD3G-deficient patients, conventional CD4+ T cells were enriched for hydrophobic CDR3 residues at positions 6 and 7.

The sequencing sample was made of conventional CD4+ T cells sorted from blood. The source is a person aged 18 to 30 with CD3G deficiency.

The chain recombines TRBV5-1 with TRBJ1-2; 7 bases fit TRBD1. The CDR3 has 14 residues. The junction had 1 base not matched to a gene; V was cut back by 0 bases and J by 2 bases. Per germline, CDR1 SGHRS and CDR2 YFSETQ. In nucleotides, the CDR3 is TGCGCCAGCAGCTTGGGGGACAGAAACTATGGCTACACCTTC. Its translation: CASSLGDRNYGYTF.

A single count supports this clone. V usage is TRBV5-1 and J usage is TRBJ2-1, with no clear D. The ends were cut back, 0 bases at V and 4 bases at J, with 8 bases in the middle. This CDR3 has 14 amino acids. Germline V gives CDR1 SGHRS, CDR2 YFSETQ. CDR3 amino acids: CASSLVPPYNEQFF. In nucleotides, the CDR3 is TGCGCCAGCAGCTTGGTGCCCCCGTACAATGAGCAGTTCTTC. The whole variable domain, filled in from reference TRBV5-1 and TRBJ2-1, reads KAGVTQTPRYLIKTRGQQVTLSCSPISGHRSVSWYQQTPGQGLQFLFEYFSETQRNKGNFPGRFSGRQFSNSRSEMNVSTLELGDSALYLCASSLVPPYNEQFFGPGTRLTVL.

The chain recombines TRBV28 with TRBJ1-4, with 10 bases lining up with TRBD1. J lost 6 bases, V lost 6 bases, and 4 bases had no gene match. CDR1 is MDHEN, CDR2 SYDVKM, per germline. The CDR3 sequence is 14 residues long. The CDR3 DNA reads as TGTGCCAGCAGCGGGACAGGGGAAGATGAAAAACTGTTTTTT. It encodes CASSGTGEDEKLFF.

J is TRBJ2-1 and V is TRBV18; no clear D. The CDR3 has 13 amino acids. Trimming pared 6 bases from V and 7 bases from J, leaving 13 bases between. Looked up from germline, CDR1 is KGHSH and CDR2 is LQKENI. CDR3 loop: CASSSSTGNEQFF. In DNA form, the CDR3 reads TGTGCCAGCTCCTCTAGTACCGGGAATGAGCAGTTCTTC.

This chain connects TRBV7-8 to TRBJ1-4; weak D call: TRBD1 (6 bases). The CDR3 extends over 12 amino acids. The germline V gene has CDR1 SGHVS and CDR2 FQNEAQ. Deletions cut 5 bases from V and 10 bases from J, with 11 bases between. Here the CDR3 DNA reads TGTGCCAGCAGCACCCGACAGGCAAAACTGTTTTTT. Translation gives CASSTRQAKLFF.

The chain uses TRBV5-1 and TRBJ2-3, with D possibly matching TRBD1 (5 bases). Deletions cut 0 bases from V and 5 bases from J, with 13 bases between. Germline CDR1 is SGHRS and CDR2 is YFSETQ. This CDR3 contains 15 residues. The CDR3 nucleotides are TGCGCCAGCAGCTTGGTTCCAGGGTTAGGAGATACGCAGTATTTT. Translating gives CASSLVPGLGDTQYF.

This clone has just a few counts. This chain connects TRBV19 to TRBJ1-6, with 8 nucleotides matching TRBD1. This CDR3 has 14 residues. The J segment lost 7 bases and the V segment lost 8 bases, leaving 7 bases of the junction unmatched. CDR1 and CDR2 (germline): LNHDA, SQIVND (reference sequence). Here the CDR3 DNA reads TGTGCCAGTGGGGGGGACAGGAAGAATTCACCCCTCCACTTT. It codes for CASGGDRKNSPLHF.

This clone was detected only a few times. The chain combines TRBV7-8 with TRBJ2-7; tentative D call: TRBD2 (6 bases). Germline CDR1 and CDR2: SGHVS and FQNEAQ. Trimming shortened V by 2 bases and J by 3 bases, and 8 bases separated the two germline ends. This CDR3 spans 13 amino acids. DNA of the CDR3: TGTGCCAGCAGCTTATCGGGAGTCTACGAGCAGTACTTC. As protein: CASSLSGVYEQYF.

The gene calls are TRBV9 and TRBJ2-1; TRBD1 aligns across 8 bases. Germline values: CDR1 SGDLS, CDR2 YYNGEE. The ends lost 0 bases at V and 4 bases at J; junction bases unmatched: 6. The CDR3 has 16 amino acids. The CDR3 DNA is TGTGCCAGCAGCGTAGATTGGGACAGGAGTTACAATGAGCAGTTCTTC. Its translation: CASSVDWDRSYNEQFF.

This chain joins TRBV6-1 and TRBJ1-2; 9 bases line up with TRBD1. With 7 bases clipped from V and 3 bases from J, the junction kept 6 bases outside the gene matches. Per germline, CDR1 MNHNS and CDR2 SASEGT. The CDR3 length is 14 residues. The CDR3 DNA is TGTGCCAGCACCGTCCGGACAGGGGACTATGGCTACACCTTC. This encodes CASTVRTGDYGYTF.